Listed below are T cell receptor beta chains from one sample, sequenced in a study of cytomegalovirus exposure and HLA in healthy donors. The protocol was immunoSEQ multiplex PCR, while the TCRdb copy is restricted to in-frame clones and leaves out a portion. The sample shows approximately 140,000 clones, around 85% of them seen only once. The source material was PBMCs. The receptors come from a boy between 10 and 17 years old in good health and CMV-seronegative. The CDR3 runs from the conserved cysteine through the conserved F or W. A D gene is named only where the DNA matches it firmly. The listing skips clone size in some rows; elsewhere it reads once, few, many or a size class.

D gene	V gene	J gene	clone size	CDR3 protein	CDR3 DNA
NA	TRBV23-1	TRBJ2-3	once	CASSQTERDTQYF	TGCGCCAGCAGTCAAACGGAGCGGGATACGCAGTATTTT
NA	TRBV7-9	TRBJ2-5	NA	CASSLATRTQYF	TGTGCCAGCAGCTTAGCCACTAGGACCCAGTACTTC
TRBD1	TRBV30	TRBJ2-7	once	CASTRDSTYEQYF	TGTGCCTCGACCAGGGACAGCACCTACGAGCAGTACTTC
NA	TRBV10-3	TRBJ2-3	NA	CAISEAGSTDTQYF	TGTGCCATCAGTGAAGCGGGCAGCACAGATACGCAGTATTTT
NA	TRBV19	TRBJ1-6	NA	CASSIGTANSPLHF	TGTGCCAGTAGTATAGGGACAGCGAATTCACCCCTCCACTTT
NA	TRBV4-3	TRBJ2-2	NA	CASSQDGGTGELFF	TGCGCCAGCAGCCAAGATGGGGGGACCGGGGAGCTGTTTTTT
TRBD2	TRBV10-3	TRBJ2-3	NA	CAINPSGLSTDTQYF	TGTGCCATCAATCCTAGCGGCCTTAGCACAGATACGCAGTATTTT
NA	TRBV7-9	TRBJ1-1	once	CASSLGPQNTEAFF	TGTGCCAGCAGCTTAGGGCCGCAGAACACTGAAGCTTTCTTT
TRBD1	TRBV27	TRBJ1-4	once	CASSLRGQATNEKLFF	TGTGCCAGCAGTCTCCGGGGACAGGCAACTAATGAAAAACTGTTTTTT
TRBD2	TRBV30	TRBJ2-7	NA	CAWSLSGGSYEQYF	TGTGCCTGGAGTCTTAGCGGGGGCTCCTACGAGCAGTACTTC
TRBD1	TRBV4-3	TRBJ2-7	NA	CASSQETGKSYEQYF	TGCGCCAGCAGCCAAGAGACAGGGAAATCCTACGAGCAGTACTTC
NA	TRBV5-1	TRBJ2-5	NA	CASSLGTAGETQYF	TGCGCCAGCAGCTTGGGTACTGCTGGAGAGACCCAGTACTTC
NA	TRBV6-5	TRBJ1-6	few	CASSYTGFSPLHF	TGTGCCAGCAGTTACACAGGTTTCTCTCCCCTCCACTTT
NA	TRBV11-2	TRBJ2-7	NA	CASSLAPSGYEQYF	TGTGCCAGCAGCTTAGCGCCATCGGGCTACGAGCAGTACTTC
NA	TRBV19	TRBJ2-7	NA	CASSTGYEQYF	TGTGCCAGTAGTACAGGTTACGAGCAGTACTTC
NA	TRBV6-4	TRBJ1-2	NA	CASSEEGESAGYTF	TGTGCCAGCAGTGAAGAGGGAGAGTCGGCGGGCTACACCTTC
NA	TRBV25-1	TRBJ1-4	NA	CASGATPSTNEKLFF	TGTGCCAGTGGAGCGACCCCTTCAACTAATGAAAAACTGTTTTTT
TRBD1	TRBV15	TRBJ1-1	NA	CATSRRSGTGATEAFF	TGTGCCACCAGCAGACGTTCCGGGACAGGGGCTACTGAAGCTTTCTTT
NA	TRBV13	TRBJ2-5	NA	CASSSPSRSETQYF	TGTGCCAGCAGCTCCCCTTCGCGTTCCGAGACCCAGTACTTC
NA	TRBV4-1	TRBJ2-7	once	CASSPQVGWRKGAEGNSYEQYF	TGCGCCAGCAGCCCACAGGTGGGATGGAGGAAGGGGGCGGAGGGGAACTCCTACGAGCAGTACTTC
TRBD1	TRBV18	TRBJ2-5	NA	CASSPSGQGSVGTQYF	TGTGCCAGCTCACCATCCGGACAGGGGTCTGTGGGGACCCAGTACTTC
TRBD2	TRBV27	TRBJ2-3	many	CATLPGLDLADTQYF	TGTGCCACCCTGCCGGGACTAGATCTAGCAGATACGCAGTATTTT
TRBD1	TRBV5-4	TRBJ1-2	NA	CASLRMDRGFGYTF	TGTGCCAGCCTGAGAATGGACAGGGGCTTCGGCTACACCTTC
NA	TRBV4-3	TRBJ1-1	NA	CASSQVAGMNTEAFF	TGCGCCAGCAGCCAAGTTGCAGGCATGAACACTGAAGCTTTCTTT
NA	TRBV19	TRBJ2-7	NA	CASSPPAGEQYF	TGTGCCAGTAGTCCACCGGCGGGGGAGCAGTACTTC
NA	TRBV6-4	TRBJ1-1	few	CASSAQENTEAFF	TGTGCCAGCAGTGCACAGGAGAACACTGAAGCTTTCTTT
TRBD2	TRBV9	TRBJ2-1	NA	CASSLLAGVRDEQFF	TGTGCCAGCAGCTTATTAGCGGGAGTCAGGGATGAGCAGTTCTTC
NA	TRBV5-1	TRBJ2-2	NA	CASSLSTGANTGELFF	TGCGCCAGCAGCTTGAGTACAGGCGCGAACACCGGGGAGCTGTTTTTT
TRBD1	TRBV5-1	TRBJ2-5	NA	CASSLDGTGEETQYF	TGCGCCAGCAGCTTGGACGGGACAGGGGAAGAGACCCAGTACTTC
NA	TRBV19	TRBJ1-1	NA	CASSIGGQTEAFF	TGTGCCAGTAGTATAGGGGGGCAAACTGAAGCTTTCTTT
NA	TRBV18	TRBJ1-4	many	CASPLRGNEKLFF	TGTGCCAGCCCCCTCCGGGGGAATGAAAAACTGTTTTTT
NA	TRBV5-1	TRBJ2-2	few	CASSSDRYTGELFF	TGCGCCAGCAGCTCTGACAGATACACCGGGGAGCTGTTTTTT
NA	TRBV6-5	TRBJ1-1	NA	CASSYSPGANTEAFF	TGTGCCAGCAGTTACTCGCCAGGGGCGAACACTGAAGCTTTCTTT
NA	TRBV19	TRBJ2-7	NA	CASSTRTAYEQYF	TGTGCCAGTAGTACCCGGACAGCCTACGAGCAGTACTTC
NA	TRBV5-1	TRBJ1-1	few	CASRGWENEAFF	TGCGCCAGCAGAGGATGGGAGAATGAAGCTTTCTTT
NA	TRBV5-8	TRBJ1-2	once	CASSLNIFEPYGYTF	TGTGCCAGCAGCTTGAATATATTCGAGCCCTATGGCTACACCTTC
NA	TRBV27	TRBJ1-2	NA	CASSSAWSHGYTF	TGTGCCAGCAGTTCAGCGTGGTCCCATGGCTACACCTTC
TRBD1	TRBV11-3	TRBJ2-7	NA	CASTKQRPGQGIEQYF	TGTGCCAGCACTAAACAAAGGCCGGGACAGGGCATAGAGCAGTACTTC
NA	TRBV19	TRBJ1-5	NA	CASSGAGNQPQHF	TGTGCCAGTAGTGGGGCGGGGAATCAGCCCCAGCATTTT
NA	TRBV10-3	TRBJ1-3	NA	CAISQGQGGGNTIYF	TGTGCCATCAGCCAAGGCCAGGGCGGCGGAAACACCATATATTTT
NA	TRBV4-2	TRBJ2-3	NA	CASSQGEFNTDTQYF	TGTGCCAGCAGCCAAGGGGAGTTCAACACAGATACGCAGTATTTT
NA	TRBV6-6	TRBJ2-1	once	CASTLRGPNEQFF	TGTGCCAGCACCCTAAGAGGCCCCAATGAGCAGTTCTTC
NA	TRBV19	TRBJ2-2	NA	CASSHTQGTGELFF	TGTGCCAGTAGCCACACCCAGGGCACCGGGGAGCTGTTTTTT
TRBD2	TRBV4-3	TRBJ2-1	once	CASSLTVGPSGGASEQFF	TGCGCCAGCAGCCTCACAGTGGGTCCTAGCGGGGGGGCGAGTGAACAGTTCTTC
TRBD1	TRBV30	TRBJ2-7	NA	CAWRGQGRYEQYF	TGTGCCTGGAGGGGACAGGGGAGGTACGAGCAGTACTTC
NA	TRBV2	TRBJ2-7	NA	CASNELGGYEQYF	TGTGCCAGCAATGAACTAGGGGGCTACGAGCAGTACTTC
NA	TRBV14	TRBJ2-7	once	CASSQAYPYEQYF	TGTGCCAGCAGCCAAGCCTACCCCTACGAGCAGTACTTC
TRBD2	TRBV27	TRBJ2-7	few	CASRDKASGLAGGEQYF	TGTGCCAGCAGGGACAAAGCCTCGGGACTAGCGGGGGGCGAGCAGTACTTC
TRBD1	TRBV27	TRBJ1-4	few	CASTLTGGDEKLFF	TGTGCCAGCACCCTGACAGGGGGCGATGAAAAACTGTTTTTT
NA	TRBV19	TRBJ2-3	once	CASRDSSVERRTDTQYF	TGTGCCAGTAGGGACTCCTCCGTAGAGCGCCGCACAGATACGCAGTATTTT
TRBD1	TRBV15	TRBJ2-5	NA	CATSGKTGSLSETQYF	TGTGCCACCAGCGGAAAGACAGGGTCTTTGTCAGAGACCCAGTACTTC
NA	TRBV9	TRBJ1-1	NA	CASSVDPTDSLISEAFF	TGTGCCAGCAGCGTAGACCCGACGGACAGTTTGATCTCTGAAGCTTTCTTT
TRBD1	TRBV6-5	TRBJ1-2	NA	CASSTDRASNYGYTF	TGTGCCAGCAGTACTGACAGGGCGTCTAACTATGGCTACACCTTC